This T cell receptor (beta chain) was sequenced during a study of shared clonotypes between healthy human individuals (dated by TCRdb to the early 2020s). With regard to the full study: The cohort comprised a couple of women and a few men aged 18 to 49 years. Per donor, three plates each were used for CD4 naive and CD4 memory, two for CD8 naive, and one for CD8 memory. The study deeply sequenced blood TCR repertoires of about five healthy adults to estimate repertoire size and the extent of clonotype sharing between individuals. Different laboratories and diverse techniques were used to prepare libraries and sequence TCR repertoires, to increase sequencing depth and limit assay-specific biases. Per donor, leukapheresis produced somewhere between about 0.94 and 9.5 billion PBMCs. The study at large found these results: Estimated clonotype richness was generally larger for naive than for memory subsets. When a handful of donors were compared, the shared fraction of clonotypes was about 5% for naive CD4, more than 3% for naive CD8, 2.3% for memory CD4, and 0.4% for memory CD8. Higher generation probabilities were observed for clonotypes shared by all four sorted-subset donors than for non-shared clonotypes. Sampling was restricted to blood, and TCR repertoires in tissues likely differ from the TCR repertoires found in blood. Because the study included only a small number of donors, the genetic and exposure-history diversity represented was limited. Pairwise subsampling indicated that sequencing depth was expected to affect the degree of clonotype sharing among donors. Incomplete sequencing was indicated by rarefaction of sorted-subset datasets, despite the large sequencing depth.

Spanning cysteine to phenylalanine, the CDR3 consists of 12 amino acids. Of all the DNA, just the CDR3 is kept, 36 bases in frame from base 1. CDR1 ENHRY and CDR2 SYGVKD are derived from the germline V gene. V and J lose 4 bases and 5 bases, and a span of 8 bases separates them. The donors were healthy, HIV-negative adults with no recently reported acute infections or vaccinations. Only Caucasian adults living in Nashville, Tennessee, USA were represented among the donors. CD4+ T cells were enriched by magnetic negative selection; naive cells were then positively selected on CD45RA, and the negative fraction formed the memory subset. Blood was obtained by leukapheresis, after which PBMCs were separated by Ficoll-Histopaque density gradient centrifugation and cryopreserved in liquid nitrogen vapor phase. Purity and quantity of every magnetically sorted T cell population were checked by analytical flow cytometry. Genomic DNA was isolated from each sorted fraction and quantified by UV absorbance on a Nanodrop 2000c.

Worth noting for this clone: No cognate antigen has been identified for it. No per-base quality is available; no much larger clone lies one base away.

Using the deep immunoSEQ assay, multiplex PCR amplified TCR CDR3 regions from genomic DNA. Genomic DNA extracted from each cell subset was distributed evenly over all wells of several immunoSEQ 96-well plates, and each plate served as one replicate. For sorted subsets, around 0.2 ug of genomic DNA, equivalent to some 33,000 T cell genomes, went into each replicate PCR. Purified libraries were measured with a Qubit 3.0 fluorometer, size-checked on a Bioanalyzer 2100, and measured again with the KAPA Library Quantification kit. Each immunoSEQ 96-well plate was sequenced on its own single-read 150-cycle Illumina NextSeq 550 flow cell. The study's processing was this. Because only junctional sequences without quality scores were contained in the immunoSEQ output, filtering matching that applied to full-length reads could not be performed. Sequences were annotated with PyIR, a Python wrapper for IgBLAST v1.9, and V/J genes and CDR3 were assigned using IMGT germline references. Any read was removed if the V/J assignment was weak (E-value above 1e-6), the CDR3 was missing, or the read contained stop codons, out-of-frame junctions, or ambiguous translated residues. V3J clonotypes were defined as sequences sharing an identical inferred V gene, J gene, and CDR3 amino acid sequence. The percentage overlap between two repertoires was calculated by dividing the number of shared unique clonotypes by the size of the smaller repertoire. Richness of each repertoire was evaluated using RTK rarefaction, the Chao1 estimator, and Recon v2.1 estimates of unobserved clonotypes. OLGA was used to compute generation probabilities for all TCRbeta clonotypes that the gDNA method yielded from a handful of donors. TCRdb provides this immuneACCESS table in a form limited to in-frame rearrangements. Some clones are lacking; in checked studies, under half of them reflect an unresolved V gene, and why the rest are absent is not known. V, J and clone size are those of that table, while D and trimming were read from the DNA. The sample table contains some 2,500,000 clones; only one count was recorded for roughly 93% of them. The top ten clones comprise approximately 0.35% of the sample.

The TCR sequence derives from a man aged 18 to 30 in good health. Some clones in this sample may be carry-over from other donors' samples. Sequenced material: naive CD4+ T cells from PBMCs. The intended sense of this specimen's cell subset or site label: CD45RA+ positively selected. The rearranged segments are TRBV10-3 and TRBJ2-5, with an unclear D gene assignment. Read as DNA, the sequence is TGTGCCATCAGTGGGGTTTCGGAGACCCAGTACTTC. It translates as CAISGVSETQYF.